Each of the 22 T cell receptor beta chains below was sequenced from the same sample in a study of vaccination and CD4 T cells after COVID-19. Treatment meaning: roughly nine-day PBMC culture with coronavirus spike peptide pools or control peptides (ViraFEST assay). The Oncomine TCR Beta short-read assay sequenced DNA from cultured CD4+ T cells. Using its own MiXCR run on the PCR reads, TCRdb lists one record per CDR3 protein. The data show approximately 7,200 distinct CDR3 sequences, with approximately 60% seen just once and 30% to 35% held by the top ten. Their antigens remain unidentified. Sequencing was done on a sample of CD4+ T cells from blood, cultured in vitro. All receptors come from a human donor who had recovered from COVID-19.

This clonotype has only a few counts. V and J are TRBV19 and TRBJ1-1; 8 positions agree with TRBD1. Germline trimming cut 5 bases from V and 1 base from J; bases unmatched to any gene: 6. This CDR3 has 15 residues. Germline V gene sequence: CDR1 LNHDA, CDR2 SQIVND (reference sequence). The CDR3: CASSLNQGANTEAFF. The CDR3 region has the DNA TGTGCCAGTAGTCTGAACCAGGGGGCGAACACTGAAGCTTTCTTT.

This chain connects TRBV6-2 or TRBV6-3 to TRBJ2-1; 12 nucleotides agree with TRBD2. V lost 4 bases to trimming and J lost 9 bases; unmatched junction nucleotides: 13. CDR3 length equals 17 residues. The V gene's germline CDR1 is MNHEY and CDR2 SVGEGT. CDR3 residues: CASSFRTSGVALGEQFF. CDR3 in DNA: TGTGCCAGCAGTTTCCGGACTAGCGGGGTTGCCCTTGGTGAGCAGTTCTTC.

This clonotype was found a few times. The chain recombines TRBV11-2 with TRBJ2-3, with D unresolved. The CDR3 is 14 residues long. Trimming removed 2 bases from V and 1 base from J, with 7 bases in between. Looked up from germline, CDR1 is SGHAT and CDR2 is FQNNGV. CDR3 sequence: CASSLSFGTDTQYF. For the CDR3, the DNA is TGTGCCAGCAGCTTAAGCTTTGGCACAGATACGCAGTATTTT.

The chain carries TRBV11-2 and TRBJ2-5, with 10 bases aligning to TRBD2. Germline CDR1 reads SGHAT; CDR2 reads FQNNGV. Unmatched junction bases numbered 9, after V lost 0 bases and J lost 5 bases. The CDR3 runs 17 residues. The CDR3 region is CASSLDSPSGRVETQYF. CDR3 nucleotide sequence: TGTGCCAGCAGCTTAGATTCCCCTAGCGGGAGAGTGGAGACCCAGTACTTC.

The chain is built from TRBV20-1 and TRBJ2-7; 15 nucleotides align to TRBD2. The CDR3 runs 17 residues. The V and J ends lost 3 bases and 4 bases, in that order; junction bases with no gene match: 10. CDR1 is DFQATT and CDR2 is SNEGSKA in the germline V gene (reference sequence). CDR3 region: CSASRDYGLAGGYEQYF. CDR3 nucleotides: TGCAGTGCTAGCCGAGATTACGGACTAGCGGGAGGGTACGAGCAGTACTTC.

The sample holds a few counts of this clonotype. The chain links TRBV28 to TRBJ2-6; the D is unclear. This CDR3 contains 16 residues. V dropped 6 bases and J dropped 5 bases, with 17 bases sitting between them. Germline loops: CDR1 MDHEN, CDR2 SYDVKM. The CDR3 sequence is CASSTPQKLRANVLTF. The CDR3, as DNA: TGTGCCAGCAGCACCCCTCAGAAGTTGCGGGCCAACGTCCTGACTTTC.

The chain recombines TRBV7-8 with TRBJ1-3; 7 positions agree with TRBD1. CDR1 and CDR2 (germline): SGHVS, FQNEAQ. The junction had 27 bases not matched to a gene; V was cut back by 5 bases and J by 8 bases. The CDR3 consists of 20 residues. The DNA for the CDR3 is TGTGCCAGCAGCACCCGGACAGGCCCCCGGGGGGCGAAGGGCAAAGACACCATATATTTT. Translation gives CASSTRTGPRGAKGKDTIYF.

This chain links TRBV11-2 with TRBJ2-2; tentative D call: TRBD2 (5 bases). Per the germline V gene, CDR1 is SGHAT and CDR2 is FQNNGV. The length of the CDR3 is 15 residues. V shed 5 bases and J shed 1 base, with 11 bases lying between them. The CDR3 loop is CASSMGSQNTGELFF. CDR3 sequence (DNA): TGTGCCAGCAGCATGGGGAGTCAGAACACCGGGGAGCTGTTTTTT.

V and J are TRBV7-2 and TRBJ2-7; D might be TRBD1 (5 bases). Germline V gene sequence: CDR1 SGHTA, CDR2 FQGNSA. The CDR3 runs to 15 residues. V was cut by 4 bases and J by 3 bases, with 16 bases left in between. The CDR3 region is CASSYEVRTSYEQYF. The CDR3 nucleotides are TGTGCCAGCAGCTATGAAGTGAGGACAAGCTACGAGCAGTACTTC.

The rearrangement joins TRBV6-1 to TRBJ1-2; no clear D. This CDR3 spans 14 amino acids. Trimming left V 4 bases short and J 8 bases short, with 17 bases between. The V gene's germline CDR1 is MNHNS and CDR2 SASEGT. CDR3 nucleotides: TGTGCCAGCAGTGTTAATTTGGACTTGGGGGGCTACACCTTC. Its protein product is CASSVNLDLGGYTF.

The count of this clonotype is one. The chain couples TRBV30 to TRBJ1-1; D unresolved. In germline, CDR1 is GTSNPN, CDR2 SVGIG (reference sequence). This CDR3 comprises 15 residues. V lost 3 bases and J 2 bases, leaving 16 bases between the germline ends. This CDR3 reads CAWSPIGPANTEAFF. As DNA, the CDR3 is TGTGCCTGGAGCCCGATCGGCCCCGCCAACACTGAAGCTTTCTTT.

This clonotype came up a few times. The chain employs TRBV20-1 and TRBJ1-5, with D perhaps TRBD1 (5 bases). Germline values: CDR1 DFQATT, CDR2 SNEGSKA (reference sequence). The CDR3 extends over 15 amino acids. The V and J ends lost 5 bases and 0 bases respectively, with 14 bases between them. The CDR3 is CSAGTQGYSNQPQHF. The CDR3 nucleotides are TGCAGTGCTGGGACTCAAGGGTATAGCAATCAGCCCCAGCATTTT.

This clonotype appeared a few times. The chain carries TRBV7-7 and TRBJ2-5, with TRBD2 as a possible D gene (5 bases). The CDR3 totals 16 residues. Germline V gene sequence: CDR1 SSHAT, CDR2 FNYEAQ (reference sequence). Between the trimmed V and J ends, which lost 1 base and 5 bases, there was a span of 17 bases. The CDR3 DNA reads TGTGCCAGCAGCTTAGAGGTCGGGAACCCTAAGGAGACCCAGTACTTC. Encoded protein: CASSLEVGNPKETQYF.

The chain recombines TRBV11-2 with TRBJ1-4; D is unclear. The germline gives CDR1 SGHAT, CDR2 FQNNGV. This CDR3 comprises 12 residues. Trimming stripped 5 bases from V and 2 bases from J, with 3 bases between. The CDR3: CASSPTNEKLFF. DNA for the CDR3: TGTGCCAGCAGCCCCACTAATGAAAAACTGTTTTTT.

The V gene is TRBV20-1, the J gene TRBJ1-6; D perhaps matches TRBD1 (5 bases). CDR1 is DFQATT and CDR2 is SNEGSKA in the germline V gene (reference sequence). V was clipped by 4 bases and J by 0 bases, with 10 bases between them. The CDR3 extends over 15 amino acids. The DNA for the CDR3 is TGCAGTGCTACTGGGGCACTCTCCTATAATTCACCCCTCCACTTT. It translates to CSATGALSYNSPLHF.

This clonotype occurred a few times. The chain has TRBV15 and TRBJ1-2; tentative D call: TRBD1 (5 bases). V was shortened by 0 bases and J by 6 bases, with 17 bases between the two germline ends. Germline CDR1 reads LNHNV; CDR2 reads YYDKDF (reference sequence). The length of the CDR3 is 16 residues. This chain's CDR3 is CATSRDRRAGIDGYTF. CDR3 nucleotide sequence: TGTGCCACCAGCAGAGATCGTAGGGCAGGGATAGATGGCTACACCTTC.

V is TRBV6-1 and J is TRBJ1-3; maybe TRBD1 (6 bases). Trimming pared 6 bases from V and 4 bases from J, leaving 13 bases between. Germline assignment: CDR1 MNHNS and CDR2 SASEGT. The CDR3 has 14 amino acids. CDR3 residues: CASSPGALGNTIYF. Here the CDR3 DNA reads TGTGCCAGCAGCCCAGGGGCTCTGGGAAACACCATATATTTT.

This clonotype was seen more than once but under ten times. J is TRBJ1-2 and V is TRBV6-1; TRBD1 matches 8 bases. This CDR3 region has 13 residues. CDR1 is MNHNS, CDR2 SASEGT, per germline. J was trimmed by 8 bases and V by 2 bases; bases with no gene match: 4. DNA of the CDR3: TGTGCCAGCAGTGAAAGACAGGGGCCGGGCTACACCTTC. It translates to CASSERQGPGYTF.

The chain uses TRBV30 and TRBJ1-6; possible D gene TRBD1, 5 bases. The CDR3 consists of 13 residues. The V end lost 3 bases, the J end lost 7 bases, and 10 bases lay between the germline ends. Germline lookup yields CDR1 GTSNPN and CDR2 SVGIG (reference sequence). The DNA for the CDR3 is TGTGCCTGGAGATCAGGGAGGAATTCACCCCTCCACTTT. The encoded protein is CAWRSGRNSPLHF.

The chain uses TRBV28 and TRBJ1-6; D ambiguous. Germline CDR1 MDHEN, CDR2 SYDVKM. V lost 1 base and J 10 bases, leaving 5 bases between the germline ends. The CDR3 runs to 12 residues. CDR3 in DNA: TGTGCCAGCAGTTTATTGAAGTCACCCCTCCACTTT. This translates into CASSLLKSPLHF.

This clonotype was observed a few times. The J gene is TRBJ1-5, the V gene TRBV4-1; D call uncertain. The CDR3 contains 17 residues. Germline V gene sequence: CDR1 MGHRA, CDR2 YSYEKL. V lost 1 base and J 2 bases, leaving 15 bases between the germline ends. CDR3 residues: CASSQGVGRTRNQPQHF. In DNA, the CDR3 is TGCGCCAGCAGCCAAGGAGTTGGCAGGACGCGCAATCAGCCCCAGCATTTT.

The V gene is TRBV28, the J gene TRBJ1-2; TRBD1 matches at 8 bases. V lost 3 bases to trimming and J lost 4 bases; unmatched junction nucleotides: 10. CDR3 size: 16 residues. CDR1 and CDR2 from the germline V gene are MDHEN and SYDVKM. In nucleotides, the CDR3 is TGTGCCAGCAGTTTGGGACAGGCACAATTAGGCTATGGCTACACCTTC. Translation: CASSLGQAQLGYGYTF.